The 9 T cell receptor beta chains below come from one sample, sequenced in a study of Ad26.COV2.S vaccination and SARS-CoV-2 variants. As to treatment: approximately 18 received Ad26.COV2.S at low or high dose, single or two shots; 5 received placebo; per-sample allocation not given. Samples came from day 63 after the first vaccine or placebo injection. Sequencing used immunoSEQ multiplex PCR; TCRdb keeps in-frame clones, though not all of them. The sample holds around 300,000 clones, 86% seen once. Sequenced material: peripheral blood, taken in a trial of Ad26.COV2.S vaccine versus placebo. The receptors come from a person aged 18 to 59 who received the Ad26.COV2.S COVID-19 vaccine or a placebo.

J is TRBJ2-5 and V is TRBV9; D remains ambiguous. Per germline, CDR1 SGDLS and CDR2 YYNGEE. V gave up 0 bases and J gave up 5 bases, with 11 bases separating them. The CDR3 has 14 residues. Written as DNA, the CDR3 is TGTGCCAGCAGCGTAGACGGAAGTACGGAGACCCAGTACTTC. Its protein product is CASSVDGSTETQYF.

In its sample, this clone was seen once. The CDR3 reads CASSQGFEGSYEQYF. The CDR3 DNA follows: TGCGCCAGCAGCCAGGGTTTTGAAGGTTCCTACGAGCAGTACTTC. The J gene is TRBJ2-7, the V gene TRBV4-3, with D unresolved. The CDR3 spans 15 residues. V dropped 3 bases and J dropped 1 base, with 13 bases sitting between them. Germline CDR1 reads LGHNA; CDR2 reads YSLEER.

The CDR3 is CASSPTPGEGNQPQHF. The CDR3 DNA follows: TGTGCCAGCAGTCCGACCCCAGGGGAGGGCAATCAGCCCCAGCATTTT. This rearrangement joins TRBV27 to TRBJ1-5, with a weak D call TRBD1 (6 bases). CDR1 is MNHEY and CDR2 is SMNVEV in the germline V gene (reference sequence). CDR3 length: 16 residues. The V end was cut by 5 bases, the J end by 2 bases, with 16 bases between.

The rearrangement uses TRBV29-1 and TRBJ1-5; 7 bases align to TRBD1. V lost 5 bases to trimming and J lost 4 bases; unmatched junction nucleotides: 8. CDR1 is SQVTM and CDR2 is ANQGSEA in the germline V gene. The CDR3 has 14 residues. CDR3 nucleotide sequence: TGCAGCGTTCGGCAGGGGGTGGGAAATCAGCCCCAGCATTTT. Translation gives CSVRQGVGNQPQHF.

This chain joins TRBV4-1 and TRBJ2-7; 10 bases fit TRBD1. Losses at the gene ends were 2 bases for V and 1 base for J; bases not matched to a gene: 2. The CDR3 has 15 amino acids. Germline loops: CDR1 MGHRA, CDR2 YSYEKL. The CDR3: CASSQWDRGSYEQYF. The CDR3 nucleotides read TGCGCCAGCAGCCAATGGGACAGGGGTTCCTACGAGCAGTACTTC.

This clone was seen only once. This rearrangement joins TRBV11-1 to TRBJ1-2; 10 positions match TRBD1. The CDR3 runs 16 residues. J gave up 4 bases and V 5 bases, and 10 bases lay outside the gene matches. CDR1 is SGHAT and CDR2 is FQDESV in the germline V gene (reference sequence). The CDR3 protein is CASSPGGTGARYGYTF. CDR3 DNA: TGTGCCAGCAGCCCTGGCGGGACAGGGGCCCGCTATGGCTACACCTTC.

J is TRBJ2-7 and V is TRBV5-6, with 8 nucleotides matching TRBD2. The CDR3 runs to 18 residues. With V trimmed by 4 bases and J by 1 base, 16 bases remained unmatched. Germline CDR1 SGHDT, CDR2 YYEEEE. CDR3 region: CASSTLVGGGASSYEQYF. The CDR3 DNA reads TGTGCCAGCAGCACGCTGGTCGGGGGGGGCGCATCTTCCTACGAGCAGTACTTC. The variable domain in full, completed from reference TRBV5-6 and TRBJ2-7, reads DAGVTQSPTHLIKTRGQQVTLRCSPKSGHDTVSWYQQALGQGPQFIFQYYEEEERQRGNFPDRFSGHQFPNYSSELNVNALLLGDSALYLCASSTLVGGGASSYEQYFGPGTRLTVT.

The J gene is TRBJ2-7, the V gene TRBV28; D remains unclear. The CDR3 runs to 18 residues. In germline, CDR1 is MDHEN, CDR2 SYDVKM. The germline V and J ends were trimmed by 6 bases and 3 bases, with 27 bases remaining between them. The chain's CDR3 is CASRAGRLYSSQLYEQYF. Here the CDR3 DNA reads TGTGCCAGCAGGGCTGGGCGTTTGTATTCGTCGCAACTCTACGAGCAGTACTTC.

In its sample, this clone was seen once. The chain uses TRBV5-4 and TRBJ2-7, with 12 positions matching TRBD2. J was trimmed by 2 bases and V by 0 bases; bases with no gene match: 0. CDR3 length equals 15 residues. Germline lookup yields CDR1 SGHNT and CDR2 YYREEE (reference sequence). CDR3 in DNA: TGTGCCAGCAGCTTGGGGACTAGCGGGACCTACGAGCAGTACTTC. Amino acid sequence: CASSLGTSGTYEQYF.